These 13 T cell receptor beta chains were sequenced from one sample in a study of T cells in Graves' hyperthyroidism and ophthalmopathy (dated by TCRdb to between 2017 and 2020). The protocol used for the library was multiplex PCR. Instrument used: Illumina HiSeq 2000. The TCR beta CDR3 regions were amplified from RNA transcripts. A first-round RT-PCR of the TCR CDR3 used the HTBI primer set with the Qiagen OneStep RT-PCR kit. Using fastp at Q25 and MiXCR, TCRdb reprocessed the public reads and kept productive beta chains. Every distinct CDR3 protein forms one entry, paired with its most common genes and DNA. The sample table shows 350,000 or so distinct CDR3 sequences, and 15% to 20% are seen once. About 49% of the sample lies in the top ten. The material sequenced was blood. The source of these receptors is a woman aged 45-65 years with Graves' hyperthyroidism.

CDR3 sequence reads: CASSSGLAGTLYF. DNA of the CDR3: TGTGCCAGCAGCTCCGGACTAGCGGGAACACTGTATTTT. The rearrangement joins TRBV7-3 to TRBJ2-3, with TRBD2 identical over 12 bases. The CDR3 covers 13 residues. CDR1 and CDR2 from the germline V gene are SGHTA and FQGTGA. The junction had 7 bases not matched to a gene; V was cut back by 4 bases and J by 14 bases.

The chain is built from TRBV12-3 or TRBV12-4 and TRBJ1-1; weak D call: TRBD1 (5 bases). This CDR3 is built from 14 residues. Trimming left V 2 bases short and J 4 bases short, with 11 bases between. The CDR3: CASSLRGGGTEAFF. The CDR3 DNA reads as TGTGCCAGCAGTTTACGGGGGGGGGGCACTGAAGCTTTCTTT.

This chain joins TRBV20-1 and TRBJ1-2; the D gene is possibly TRBD1 (5 bases). Trimming took 5 bases from V and 2 from J, leaving 9 bases between them. The CDR3 is 12 residues long. CDR1 DFQATT and CDR2 SNEGSKA come from the germline V gene (reference sequence). CDR3 in amino acids: CSAFGQNYGYTF. The DNA for the CDR3 is TGCAGTGCTTTTGGACAAAACTATGGCTACACCTTC.

This clonotype was seen a few times. The V and J genes are TRBV27 and TRBJ2-7; tentatively, D is TRBD2 (5 bases). Deletions cut 4 bases from V and 2 bases from J, with 12 bases between. The CDR3 totals 14 residues. Germline CDR1 is MNHEY and CDR2 is SMNVEV (reference sequence). The CDR3, as DNA: TGTGCCAGCAGTTCAGAAAGCGGTGCCTACGAGCAGTACTTC. It specifies CASSSESGAYEQYF.

Written as DNA, the CDR3 is TGTGCCAGCGGGGGGGGAGGCTACAATGAGCAGTTCTTC. Translating gives CASGGGGYNEQFF. The genes are TRBV25-1 and TRBJ2-1; TRBD2 matches 7 bases. The germline V gene encodes CDR1 MGHDK and CDR2 SYGVNS. The CDR3 runs 13 residues. After removal of 8 bases from V and 3 bases from J, the junction contained 4 bases not matched to a gene.

V and J are TRBV7-9 and TRBJ2-3; 7 bases are shared with TRBD2. From germline, CDR1 is SEHNR and CDR2 FQNEAQ (reference sequence). CDR3 length: 17 residues. The J segment lost 0 bases and the V segment lost 2 bases, leaving 8 bases of the junction unmatched. The CDR3 is CASSLLDGGGSTDTQYF. The CDR3 nucleotides read TGTGCCAGCAGCTTACTGGACGGGGGAGGGAGCACAGATACGCAGTATTTT.

The rearrangement uses TRBV6-2 or TRBV6-3 and TRBJ2-7; TRBD2 matches at 12 bases. V lost 2 bases, J lost 7 bases, and 12 bases stayed unmatched. Germline values: CDR1 MNHEY, CDR2 SVGEGT. The CDR3 contains 17 residues. The CDR3 DNA reads as TGTGCCAGCAGTTACCCGACTAGCGGGAGTTTCTCGGGGGAGCAGTACTTC. This encodes CASSYPTSGSFSGEQYF.

The genes are TRBV5-6 and TRBJ2-7; D perhaps matches TRBD1 (6 bases). Per the germline V gene, CDR1 is SGHDT and CDR2 is YYEEEE. CDR3 length equals 15 residues. Trimming took 3 bases from V and 4 from J, leaving 17 bases between them. CDR3 nucleotides: TGTGCCAGCAGCTCATTGGGGACAAGGGAGTACGAGCAGTACTTC. Protein: CASSSLGTREYEQYF. The variable domain in full, completed from reference TRBV5-6 and TRBJ2-7, reads DAGVTQSPTHLIKTRGQQVTLRCSPKSGHDTVSWYQQALGQGPQFIFQYYEEEERQRGNFPDRFSGHQFPNYSSELNVNALLLGDSALYLCASSSLGTREYEQYFGPGTRLTVT.

This clonotype was counted a few times. The chain has TRBV19 and TRBJ1-2; D gene ambiguous. This CDR3 contains 16 residues. V lost 3 bases, J lost 1 base, and 15 bases lay in between. The germline V gene has CDR1 LNHDA and CDR2 SQIVND (reference sequence). The CDR3 DNA reads TGTGCCAGTAGTATCGACAAACGGATTTTTAACTATGGCTACACCTTC. Residues: CASSIDKRIFNYGYTF.

This clonotype was picked up many times. V is TRBV30 and J is TRBJ1-5; no firm D call. V dropped 4 bases and J dropped 2 bases, with 9 bases sitting between them. CDR1 and CDR2 from the germline V gene are GTSNPN and SVGIG (reference sequence). This CDR3 is 13 amino acids long. The CDR3 bases are TGTGCCTGGACTAAGGGCGGCAATCAGCCCCAGCATTTT. Protein sequence: CAWTKGGNQPQHF.

This clonotype appeared many times. The chain combines TRBV2 with TRBJ2-7, with D possibly matching TRBD1 (5 bases). Deletions cut 5 bases from V and 0 bases from J, with 8 bases between. The CDR3 is 13 residues long. Germline V gives CDR1 SNHLY, CDR2 FYNNEI. In nucleotides, the CDR3 is TGTGCCAGCAGTACCACAGGCTCCTACGAGCAGTACGTC. Translated: CASSTTGSYEQYV.

At least ten counts were recorded for this clonotype. This chain joins TRBV3-1 and TRBJ2-1; 7 bases agree with TRBD2. CDR1 LGHDT and CDR2 YNNKEL come from the germline V gene (reference sequence). V shed 3 bases and J 9 bases; nucleotides not matched to a gene: 5. This CDR3 has 13 residues. The DNA of the CDR3 is TGTGCCAGCAGCCAGAGACTAGCTGGTGAGCAGTTCTTC. Protein: CASSQRLAGEQFF.

This chain joins TRBV5-5 and TRBJ2-5, with TRBD1 matching over 7 bases. The V and J ends lost 4 bases and 5 bases, in that order; junction bases with no gene match: 14. Germline V gives CDR1 SGHKS, CDR2 YYEKEE (reference sequence). The CDR3 is 16 residues long. The CDR3 sequence is CASSPRTGPWGETQYF. DNA of the CDR3: TGTGCCAGCAGCCCCCGGACAGGCCCCTGGGGTGAGACCCAGTACTTC.